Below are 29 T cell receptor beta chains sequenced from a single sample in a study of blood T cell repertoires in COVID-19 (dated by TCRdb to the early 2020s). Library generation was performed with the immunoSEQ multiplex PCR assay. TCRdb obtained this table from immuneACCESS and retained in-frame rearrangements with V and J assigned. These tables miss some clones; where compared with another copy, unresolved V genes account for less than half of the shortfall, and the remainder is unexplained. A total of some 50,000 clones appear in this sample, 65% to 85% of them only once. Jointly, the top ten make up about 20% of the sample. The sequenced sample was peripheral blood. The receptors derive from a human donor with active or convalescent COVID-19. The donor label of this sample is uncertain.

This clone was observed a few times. The CDR3 DNA is TGTGCCAGCAGTGCCGGGGTCCGGCAGTTCTTC. Its protein product is CASSAGVRQFF. The chain couples TRBV27 to TRBJ2-1, with a tentative D call TRBD2 (5 bases). From germline, CDR1 is MNHEY and CDR2 SMNVEV (reference sequence). V was pared by 5 bases and J by 12 bases, with 11 bases between. The CDR3 is made up of 11 amino acids.

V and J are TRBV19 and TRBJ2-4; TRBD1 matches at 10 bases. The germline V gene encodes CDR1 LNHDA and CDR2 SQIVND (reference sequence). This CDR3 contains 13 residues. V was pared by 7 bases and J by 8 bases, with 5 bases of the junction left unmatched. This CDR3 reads CASTRQGAHIQYF. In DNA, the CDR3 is TGTGCCAGTACTCGACAGGGGGCACACATTCAGTACTTC. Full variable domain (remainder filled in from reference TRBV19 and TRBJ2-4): DGGITQSPKYLFRKEGQNVTLSCEQNLNHDAMYWYRQDPGQGLRLIYYSQIVNDFQKGDIAEGYSVSREKKESFPLTVTSAQKNPTAFYLCASTRQGAHIQYFGAGTRLSVL.

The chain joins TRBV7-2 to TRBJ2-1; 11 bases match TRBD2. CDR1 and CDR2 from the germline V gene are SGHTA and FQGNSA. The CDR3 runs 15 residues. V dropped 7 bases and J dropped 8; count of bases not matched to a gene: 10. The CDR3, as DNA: TGTGCCAGCAAGGTAGTTAGCGGGAGGGGCGATGAGCAGTTCTTC. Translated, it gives CASKVVSGRGDEQFF. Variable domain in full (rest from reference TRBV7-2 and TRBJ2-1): GAGVSQSPSNKVTEKGKDVELRCDPISGHTALYWYRQSLGQGLEFLIYFQGNSAPDKSGLPSDRFSAERTGGSVSTLTIQRTQQEDSAVYLCASKVVSGRGDEQFFGPGTRLTVL.

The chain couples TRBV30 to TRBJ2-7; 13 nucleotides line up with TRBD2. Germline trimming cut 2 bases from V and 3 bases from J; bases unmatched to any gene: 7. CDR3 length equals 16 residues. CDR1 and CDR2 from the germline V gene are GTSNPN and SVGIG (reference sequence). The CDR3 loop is CAWSRLAGGSLYEQYF. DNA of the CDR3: TGTGCCTGGAGTAGACTAGCGGGAGGAAGCCTCTACGAGCAGTACTTC.

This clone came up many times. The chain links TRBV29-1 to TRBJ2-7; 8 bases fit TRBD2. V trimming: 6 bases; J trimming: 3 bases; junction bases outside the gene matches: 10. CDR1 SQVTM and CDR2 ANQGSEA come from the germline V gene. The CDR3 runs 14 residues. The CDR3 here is CSVRNSGDYYEQYF. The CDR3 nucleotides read TGCAGCGTCCGAAATAGCGGGGATTACTACGAGCAGTACTTC.

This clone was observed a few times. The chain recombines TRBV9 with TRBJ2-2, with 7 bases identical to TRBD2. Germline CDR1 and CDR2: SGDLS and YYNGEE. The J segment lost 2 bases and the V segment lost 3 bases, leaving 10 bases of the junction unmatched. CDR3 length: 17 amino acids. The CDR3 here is CASSESRLADNTGELFF. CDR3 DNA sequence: TGTGCCAGCAGCGAAAGCCGGCTAGCGGATAACACCGGGGAGCTGTTTTTT.

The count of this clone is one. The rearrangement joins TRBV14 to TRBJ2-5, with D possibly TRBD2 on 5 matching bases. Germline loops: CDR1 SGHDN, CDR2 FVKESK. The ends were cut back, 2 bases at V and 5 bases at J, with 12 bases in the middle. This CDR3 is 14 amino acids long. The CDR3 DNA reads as TGTGCCAGCAGCCAACGGACTGGTGGGGAGACCCAGTACTTC. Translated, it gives CASSQRTGGETQYF.

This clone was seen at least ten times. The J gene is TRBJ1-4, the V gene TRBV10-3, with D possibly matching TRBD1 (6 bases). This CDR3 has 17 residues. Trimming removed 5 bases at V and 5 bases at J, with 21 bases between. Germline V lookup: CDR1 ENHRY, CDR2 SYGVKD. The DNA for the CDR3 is TGTGCCATCAGTCCCGGACAGATCGAGAGGGGGAATGAAAAACTGTTTTTT. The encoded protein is CAISPGQIERGNEKLFF.

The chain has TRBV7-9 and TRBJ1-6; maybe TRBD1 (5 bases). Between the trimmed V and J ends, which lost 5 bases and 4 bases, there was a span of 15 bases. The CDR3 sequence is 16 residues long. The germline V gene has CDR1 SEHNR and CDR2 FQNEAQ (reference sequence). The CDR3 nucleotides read TGTGCCAGCAGCCGGAACTTCAGGGTGTATAATTCACCCCTCCACTTT. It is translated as CASSRNFRVYNSPLHF.

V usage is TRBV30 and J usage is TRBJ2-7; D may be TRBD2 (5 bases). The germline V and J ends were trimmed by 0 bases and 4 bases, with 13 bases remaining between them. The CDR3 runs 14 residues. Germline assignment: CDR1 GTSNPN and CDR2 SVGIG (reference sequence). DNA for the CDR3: TGTGCCTGGAGTGTACGAGGGAATAGGTACGAGCAGTACTTC. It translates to CAWSVRGNRYEQYF.

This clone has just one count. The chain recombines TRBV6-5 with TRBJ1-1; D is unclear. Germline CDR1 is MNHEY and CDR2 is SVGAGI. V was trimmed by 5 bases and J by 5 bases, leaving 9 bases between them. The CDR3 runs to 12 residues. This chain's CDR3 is CASSNRVTEAFF. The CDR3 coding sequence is TGTGCCAGCAGTAACCGGGTAACTGAAGCTTTCTTT.

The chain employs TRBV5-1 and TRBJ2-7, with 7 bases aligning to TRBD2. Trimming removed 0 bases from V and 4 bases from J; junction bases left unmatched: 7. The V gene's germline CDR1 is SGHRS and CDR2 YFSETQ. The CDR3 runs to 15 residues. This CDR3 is CASSLERWGGYEQYF. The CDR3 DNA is TGCGCCAGCAGCTTGGAAAGGTGGGGGGGTTACGAGCAGTACTTC.

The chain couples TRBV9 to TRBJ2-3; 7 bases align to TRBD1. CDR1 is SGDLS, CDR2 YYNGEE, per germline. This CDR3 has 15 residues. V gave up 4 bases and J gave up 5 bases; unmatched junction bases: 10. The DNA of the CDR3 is TGTGCCAGCAGCCCGGGACAGTGGTTGGGAGATACGCAGTATTTT. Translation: CASSPGQWLGDTQYF. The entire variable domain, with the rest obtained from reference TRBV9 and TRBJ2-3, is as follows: DSGVTQTPKHLITATGQRVTLRCSPRSGDLSVYWYQQSLDQGLQFLIQYYNGEERAKGNILERFSAQQFPDLHSELNLSSLELGDSALYFCASSPGQWLGDTQYFGPGTRLTVL.

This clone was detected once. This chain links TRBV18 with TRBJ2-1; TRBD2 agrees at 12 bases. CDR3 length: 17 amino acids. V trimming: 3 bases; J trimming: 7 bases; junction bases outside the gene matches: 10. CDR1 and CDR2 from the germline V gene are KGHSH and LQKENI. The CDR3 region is CASSPTSLAGGPNEQFF. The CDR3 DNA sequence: TGTGCCAGCTCACCGACTAGCCTAGCGGGAGGGCCTAATGAGCAGTTCTTC.

The chain's CDR3 is CASSEFRLQETQYF. The CDR3 DNA sequence: TGTGCCAGCAGTGAATTTAGATTACAAGAGACCCAGTACTTC. The rearrangement uses TRBV25-1 and TRBJ2-5, with D unclear. Germline V gene sequence: CDR1 MGHDK, CDR2 SYGVNS. The CDR3 spans 14 residues. Deletions cut 1 base from V and 2 bases from J, with 8 bases between. The full variable domain, with the rest looked up from reference TRBV25-1 and TRBJ2-5, is EADIYQTPRYLVIGTGKKITLECSQTMGHDKMYWYQQDPGMELHLIHYSYGVNSTEKGDLSSESTVSRIRTEHFPLTLESARPSHTSQYLCASSEFRLQETQYFGPGTRLLVL.

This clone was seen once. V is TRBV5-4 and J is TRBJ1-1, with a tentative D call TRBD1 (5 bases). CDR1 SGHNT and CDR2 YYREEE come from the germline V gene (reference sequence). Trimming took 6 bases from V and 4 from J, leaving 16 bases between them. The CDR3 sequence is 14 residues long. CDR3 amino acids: CASIPTDSGTEAFF. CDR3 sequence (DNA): TGTGCCAGCATACCTACAGACAGTGGCACTGAAGCTTTCTTT.

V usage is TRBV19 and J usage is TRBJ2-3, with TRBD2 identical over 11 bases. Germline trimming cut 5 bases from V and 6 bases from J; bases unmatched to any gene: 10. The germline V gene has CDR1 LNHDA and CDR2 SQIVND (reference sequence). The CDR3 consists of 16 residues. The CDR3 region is CASSFLAGGDGDTQYF. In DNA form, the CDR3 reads TGTGCCAGTAGTTTCTTAGCGGGAGGGGACGGGGATACGCAGTATTTT.

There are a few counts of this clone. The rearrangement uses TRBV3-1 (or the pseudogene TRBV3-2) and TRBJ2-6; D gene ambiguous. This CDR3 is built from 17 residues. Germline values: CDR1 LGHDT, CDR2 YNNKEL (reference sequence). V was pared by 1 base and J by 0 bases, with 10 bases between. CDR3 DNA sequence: TGTGCCAGCAGCCAAGTGCACAAAACCTCTGGGGCCAACGTCCTGACTTTC. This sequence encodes CASSQVHKTSGANVLTF.

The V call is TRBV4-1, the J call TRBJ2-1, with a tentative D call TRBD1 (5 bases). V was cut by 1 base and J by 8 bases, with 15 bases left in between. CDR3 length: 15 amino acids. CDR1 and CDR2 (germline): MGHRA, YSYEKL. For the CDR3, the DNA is TGCGCCAGCAGCCAAGGGGGAAACAGGCGGTATGAGCAGTTCTTC. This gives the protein CASSQGGNRRYEQFF.

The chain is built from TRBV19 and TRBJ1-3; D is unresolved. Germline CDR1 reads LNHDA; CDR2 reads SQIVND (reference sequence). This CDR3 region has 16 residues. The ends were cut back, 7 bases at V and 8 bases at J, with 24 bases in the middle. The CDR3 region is CASKGLDWIAVDTIYF. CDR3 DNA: TGTGCCAGTAAAGGCCTGGACTGGATCGCCGTAGACACCATATATTTT.

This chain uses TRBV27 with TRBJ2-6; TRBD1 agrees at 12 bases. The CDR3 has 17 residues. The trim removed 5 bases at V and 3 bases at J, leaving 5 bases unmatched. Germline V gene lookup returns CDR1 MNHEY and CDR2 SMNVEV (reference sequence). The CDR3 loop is CASSNRDRGLGANVLTF. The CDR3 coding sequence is TGTGCCAGCAGTAACCGGGACAGGGGGCTTGGGGCCAACGTCCTGACTTTC.

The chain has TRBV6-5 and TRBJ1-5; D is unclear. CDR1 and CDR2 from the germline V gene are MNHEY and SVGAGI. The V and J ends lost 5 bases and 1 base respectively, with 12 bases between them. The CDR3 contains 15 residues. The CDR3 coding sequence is TGTGCCAGCAGTCCCCCCCGACTGAGCAATCAGCCCCAGCATTTT. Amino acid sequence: CASSPPRLSNQPQHF.

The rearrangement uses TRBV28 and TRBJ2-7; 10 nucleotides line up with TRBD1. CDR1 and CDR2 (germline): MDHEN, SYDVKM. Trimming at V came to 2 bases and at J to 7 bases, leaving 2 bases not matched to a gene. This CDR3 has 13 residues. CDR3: CASSLRTGGEQYF. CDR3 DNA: TGTGCCAGCAGTTTAAGGACAGGGGGGGAGCAGTACTTC.

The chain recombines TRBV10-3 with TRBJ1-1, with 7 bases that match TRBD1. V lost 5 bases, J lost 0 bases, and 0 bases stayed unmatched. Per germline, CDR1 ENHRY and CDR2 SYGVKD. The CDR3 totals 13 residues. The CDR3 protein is CAISTGVNTEAFF. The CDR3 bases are TGTGCCATCAGTACAGGGGTGAACACTGAAGCTTTCTTT.

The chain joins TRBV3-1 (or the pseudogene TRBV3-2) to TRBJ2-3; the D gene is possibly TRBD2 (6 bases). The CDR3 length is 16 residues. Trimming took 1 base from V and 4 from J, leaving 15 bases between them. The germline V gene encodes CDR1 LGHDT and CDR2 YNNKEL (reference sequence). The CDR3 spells CASSQGLLAPADTQYF. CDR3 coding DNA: TGTGCCAGCAGCCAAGGATTACTAGCCCCCGCAGATACGCAGTATTTT.

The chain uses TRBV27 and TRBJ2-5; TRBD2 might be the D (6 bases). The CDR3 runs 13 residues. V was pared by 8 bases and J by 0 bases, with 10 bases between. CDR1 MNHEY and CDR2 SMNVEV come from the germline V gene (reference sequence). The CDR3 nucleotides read TGTGCCAGCTCCCGGGGGTACCAAGAGACCCAGTACTTC. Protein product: CASSRGYQETQYF.

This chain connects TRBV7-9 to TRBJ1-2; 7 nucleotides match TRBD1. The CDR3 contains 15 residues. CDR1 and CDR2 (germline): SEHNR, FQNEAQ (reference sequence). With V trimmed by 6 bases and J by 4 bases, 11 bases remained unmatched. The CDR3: CASSQNGQAIYGYTF. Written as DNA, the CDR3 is TGTGCCAGCAGTCAAAACGGACAGGCTATCTATGGCTACACCTTC.

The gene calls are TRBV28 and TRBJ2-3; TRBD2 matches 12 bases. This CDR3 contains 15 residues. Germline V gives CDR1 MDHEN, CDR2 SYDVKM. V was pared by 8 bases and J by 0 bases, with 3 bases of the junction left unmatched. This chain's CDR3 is CASGLAGGSTDTQYF. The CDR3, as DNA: TGTGCCAGCGGGCTAGCGGGAGGGAGCACAGATACGCAGTATTTT.

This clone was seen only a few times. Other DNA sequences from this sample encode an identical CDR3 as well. CDR3 amino acids: CASSLDRGNQPQHF. The DNA for the CDR3 is TGTGCCAGCAGCTTAGACCGGGGCAATCAGCCCCAGCATTTT. The chain uses TRBV7-2 and TRBJ1-5, with D uncertain. The CDR3 is 14 residues long. The V gene's germline CDR1 is SGHTA and CDR2 FQGNSA. V was shortened by 1 base and J by 2 bases, with 6 bases between the two germline ends. The variable domain in full, completed from reference TRBV7-2 and TRBJ1-5, reads GAGVSQSPSNKVTEKGKDVELRCDPISGHTALYWYRQSLGQGLEFLIYFQGNSAPDKSGLPSDRFSAERTGGSVSTLTIQRTQQEDSAVYLCASSLDRGNQPQHFGDGTRLSIL.